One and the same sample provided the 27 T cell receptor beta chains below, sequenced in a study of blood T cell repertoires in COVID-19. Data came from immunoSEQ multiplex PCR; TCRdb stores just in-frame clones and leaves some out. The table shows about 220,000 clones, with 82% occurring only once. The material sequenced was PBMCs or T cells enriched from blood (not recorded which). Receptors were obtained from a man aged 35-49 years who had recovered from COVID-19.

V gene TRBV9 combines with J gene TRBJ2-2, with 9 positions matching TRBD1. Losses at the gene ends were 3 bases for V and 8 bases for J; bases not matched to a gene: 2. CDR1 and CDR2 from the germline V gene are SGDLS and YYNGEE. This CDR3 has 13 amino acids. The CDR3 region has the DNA TGTGCCAGCAGCGAACAGGGGGCAGGGGAGCTGTTTTTT. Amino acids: CASSEQGAGELFF. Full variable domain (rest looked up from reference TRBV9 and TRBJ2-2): DSGVTQTPKHLITATGQRVTLRCSPRSGDLSVYWYQQSLDQGLQFLIQYYNGEERAKGNILERFSAQQFPDLHSELNLSSLELGDSALYFCASSEQGAGELFFGEGSRLTVL.

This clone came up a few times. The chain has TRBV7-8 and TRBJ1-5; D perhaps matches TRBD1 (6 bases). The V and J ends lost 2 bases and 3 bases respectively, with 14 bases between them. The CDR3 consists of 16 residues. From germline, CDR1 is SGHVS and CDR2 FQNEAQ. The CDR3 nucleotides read TGTGCCAGCAGCTTACTGGACAGCCCCTTCAATCAGCCCCAGCATTTT. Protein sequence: CASSLLDSPFNQPQHF.

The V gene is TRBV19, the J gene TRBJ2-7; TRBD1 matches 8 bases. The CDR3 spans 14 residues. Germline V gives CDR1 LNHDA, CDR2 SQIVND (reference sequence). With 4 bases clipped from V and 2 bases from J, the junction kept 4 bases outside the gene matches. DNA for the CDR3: TGTGCCAGTAGTACTGGACAGGGTCCCTACGAGCAGTACTTC. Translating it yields CASSTGQGPYEQYF.

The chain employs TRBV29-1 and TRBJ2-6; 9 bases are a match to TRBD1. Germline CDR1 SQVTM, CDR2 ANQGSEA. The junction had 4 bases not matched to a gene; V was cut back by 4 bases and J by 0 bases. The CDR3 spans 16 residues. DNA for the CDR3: TGCAGCGTTGGGACAGGGGAGTACTCTGGGGCCAACGTCCTGACTTTC. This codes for CSVGTGEYSGANVLTF.

CDR3 sequence (DNA): TGTGCCGGGCGTCAGACCAGCACAGATACGCAGTATTTT. Residues: CAGRQTSTDTQYF. The V and J genes are TRBV7-9 and TRBJ2-3; D remains ambiguous. This CDR3 region has 13 residues. Trimming shortened V by 11 bases and J by 0 bases, and 12 bases separated the two germline ends. In germline, CDR1 is SEHNR, CDR2 FQNEAQ (reference sequence).

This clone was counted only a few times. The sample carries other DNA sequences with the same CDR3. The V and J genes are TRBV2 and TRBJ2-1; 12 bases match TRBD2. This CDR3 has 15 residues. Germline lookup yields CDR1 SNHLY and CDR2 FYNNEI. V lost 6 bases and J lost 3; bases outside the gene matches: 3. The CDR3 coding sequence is TGTGCCAGCAGGCGGACTAGCGGGGTCTACAATGAGCAGTTCTTC. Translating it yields CASRRTSGVYNEQFF.

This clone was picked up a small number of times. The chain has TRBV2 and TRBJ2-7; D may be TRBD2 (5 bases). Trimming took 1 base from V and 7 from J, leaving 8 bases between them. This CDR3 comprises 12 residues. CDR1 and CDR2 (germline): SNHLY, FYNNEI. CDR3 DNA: TGTGCCAGCAGTGAAGGGTGGAGGGAGCAGTACTTC. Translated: CASSEGWREQYF. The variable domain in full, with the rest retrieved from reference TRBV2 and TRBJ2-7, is EPEVTQTPSHQVTQMGQEVILRCVPISNHLYFYWYRQILGQKVEFLVSFYNNEISEKSEIFDDQFSVERPDGSNFTLKIRSTKLEDSAMYFCASSEGWREQYFGPGTRLTVT.

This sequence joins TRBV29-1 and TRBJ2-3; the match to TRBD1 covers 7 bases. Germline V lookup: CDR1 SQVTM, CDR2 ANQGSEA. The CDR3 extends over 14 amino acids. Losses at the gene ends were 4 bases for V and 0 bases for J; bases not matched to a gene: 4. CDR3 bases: TGCAGCGTTGGGGACAGCCATAGCACAGATACGCAGTATTTT. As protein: CSVGDSHSTDTQYF.

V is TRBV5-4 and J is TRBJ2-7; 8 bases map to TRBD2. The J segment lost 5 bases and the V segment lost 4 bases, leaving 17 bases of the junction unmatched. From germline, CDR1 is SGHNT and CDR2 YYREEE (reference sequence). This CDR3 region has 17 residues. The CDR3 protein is CASSHGLLSGSGNEQYF. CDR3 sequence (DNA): TGTGCCAGCAGCCATGGACTACTGAGCGGGAGCGGGAACGAGCAGTACTTC. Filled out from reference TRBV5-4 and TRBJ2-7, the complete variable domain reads ETGVTQSPTHLIKTRGQQVTLRCSSQSGHNTVSWYQQALGQGPQFIFQYYREEENGRGNFPPRFSGLQFPNYSSELNVNALELDDSALYLCASSHGLLSGSGNEQYFGPGTRLTVT.

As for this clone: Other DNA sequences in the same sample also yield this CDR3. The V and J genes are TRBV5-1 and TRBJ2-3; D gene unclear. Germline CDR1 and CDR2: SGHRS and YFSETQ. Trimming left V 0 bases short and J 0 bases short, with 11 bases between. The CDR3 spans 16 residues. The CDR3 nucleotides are TGCGCCAGCAGCTTGGTTGGCGGCTCTAGCACAGATACGCAGTATTTT. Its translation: CASSLVGGSSTDTQYF.

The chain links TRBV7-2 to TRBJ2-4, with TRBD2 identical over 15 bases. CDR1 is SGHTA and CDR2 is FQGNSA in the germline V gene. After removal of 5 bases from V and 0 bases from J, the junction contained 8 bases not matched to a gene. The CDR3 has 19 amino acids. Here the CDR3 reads CASSPRTSGGAIAKNIQYF. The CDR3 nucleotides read TGTGCCAGCAGCCCCAGGACTAGCGGGGGGGCGATAGCCAAAAACATTCAGTACTTC.

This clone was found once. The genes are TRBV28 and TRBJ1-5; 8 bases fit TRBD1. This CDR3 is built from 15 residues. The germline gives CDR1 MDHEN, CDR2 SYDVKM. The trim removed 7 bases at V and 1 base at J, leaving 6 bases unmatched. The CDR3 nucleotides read TGTGCCAGCAACAACAGGGGGTTCAGCAATCAGCCCCAGCATTTT. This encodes CASNNRGFSNQPQHF.

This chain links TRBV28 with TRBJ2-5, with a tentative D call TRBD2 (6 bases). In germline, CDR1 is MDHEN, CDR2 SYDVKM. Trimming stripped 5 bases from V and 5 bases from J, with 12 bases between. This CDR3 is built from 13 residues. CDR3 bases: TGTGCCAGCAGTGGAGGGGCACGGGAGACCCAGTACTTC. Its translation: CASSGGARETQYF. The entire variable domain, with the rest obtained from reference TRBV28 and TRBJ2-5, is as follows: DVKVTQSSRYLVKRTGEKVFLECVQDMDHENMFWYRQDPGLGLRLIYFSYDVKMKEKGDIPEGYSVSREKKERFSLILESASTNQTSMYLCASSGGARETQYFGPGTRLLVL.

The DNA of the CDR3 is TGTGCCAGCAGCCAGACAAGCTCCTATAATTCACCCCTCCACTTT. As protein: CASSQTSSYNSPLHF. The chain recombines TRBV7-2 with TRBJ1-6; D uncertain. Germline V gene sequence: CDR1 SGHTA, CDR2 FQGNSA. The V and J ends lost 5 bases and 0 bases respectively, with 8 bases between them. CDR3 size: 15 residues.

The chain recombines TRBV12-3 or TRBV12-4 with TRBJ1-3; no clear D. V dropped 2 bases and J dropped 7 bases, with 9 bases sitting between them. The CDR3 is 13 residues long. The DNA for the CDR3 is TGTGCCAGCAGTTTACAACAGTGGAACACCATATATTTT. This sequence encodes CASSLQQWNTIYF.

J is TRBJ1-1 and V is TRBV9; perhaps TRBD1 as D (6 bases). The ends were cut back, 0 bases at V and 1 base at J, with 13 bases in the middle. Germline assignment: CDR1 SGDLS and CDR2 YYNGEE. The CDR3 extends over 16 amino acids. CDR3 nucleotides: TGTGCCAGCAGCGTAGCTCCCCGGACAGCGAACACTGAAGCTTTCTTT. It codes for CASSVAPRTANTEAFF.

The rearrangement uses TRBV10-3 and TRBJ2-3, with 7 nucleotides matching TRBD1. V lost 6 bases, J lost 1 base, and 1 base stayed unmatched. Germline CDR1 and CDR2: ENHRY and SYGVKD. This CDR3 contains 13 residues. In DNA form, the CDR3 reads TGTGCCATCAGCGACAGGGGCACAGATACGCAGTATTTT. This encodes CAISDRGTDTQYF.

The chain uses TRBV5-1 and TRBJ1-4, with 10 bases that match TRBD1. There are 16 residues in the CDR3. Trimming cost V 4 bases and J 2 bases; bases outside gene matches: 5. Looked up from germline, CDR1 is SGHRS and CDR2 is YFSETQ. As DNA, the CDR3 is TGCGCCAGCAGCGTTCCGACAGGGGGCACTAATGAAAAACTGTTTTTT. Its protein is CASSVPTGGTNEKLFF.

Here the CDR3 DNA reads TGTGCCAGCAGCCACAGGGGCGGGACAGGGCGTAATGAGCAGTACTTC. Protein: CASSHRGGTGRNEQYF. The J gene is TRBJ2-7, the V gene TRBV9; TRBD1 matches 9 bases. The V gene end was trimmed by 4 bases and the J gene end by 7 bases; junction bases not matched to a gene: 15. CDR3 length: 16 amino acids. Germline V gene sequence: CDR1 SGDLS, CDR2 YYNGEE.

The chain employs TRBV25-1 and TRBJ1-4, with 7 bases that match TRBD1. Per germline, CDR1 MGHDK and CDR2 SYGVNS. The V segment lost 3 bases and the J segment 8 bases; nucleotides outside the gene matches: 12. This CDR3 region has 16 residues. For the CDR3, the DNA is TGTGCCAGCAGTGAGAGACAGGGACGGGGGCAGGAAAAACTGTTTTTT. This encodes CASSERQGRGQEKLFF.

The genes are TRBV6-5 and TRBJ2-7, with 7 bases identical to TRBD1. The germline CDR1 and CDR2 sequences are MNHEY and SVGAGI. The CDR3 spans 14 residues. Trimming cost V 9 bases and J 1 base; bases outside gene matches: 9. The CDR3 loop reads CASHSRDSSYEQYF. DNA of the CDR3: TGTGCCAGTCACAGCCGGGACAGTTCCTACGAGCAGTACTTC.

CDR3 residues: CASSWGDTSGKNIQYF. CDR3 sequence (DNA): TGTGCCAGCAGCTGGGGTGACACTAGCGGTAAAAACATTCAGTACTTC. The chain has TRBV5-5 and TRBJ2-4; 8 bases agree with TRBD2. The V gene's germline CDR1 is SGHKS and CDR2 YYEKEE (reference sequence). This CDR3 spans 16 amino acids. V shed 3 bases and J 4 bases; nucleotides not matched to a gene: 9.

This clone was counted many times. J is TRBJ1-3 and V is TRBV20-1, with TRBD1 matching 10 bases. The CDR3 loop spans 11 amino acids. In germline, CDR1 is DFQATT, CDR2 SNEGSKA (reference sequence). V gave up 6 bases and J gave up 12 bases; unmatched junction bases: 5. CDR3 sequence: CSASGQGNIYF. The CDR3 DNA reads TGCAGTGCCTCGGGACAGGGGAACATATATTTT.

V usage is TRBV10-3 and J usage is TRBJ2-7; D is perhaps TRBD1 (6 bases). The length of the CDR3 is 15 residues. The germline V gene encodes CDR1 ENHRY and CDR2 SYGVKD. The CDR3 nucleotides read TGTGACATTGGCCCATCACTACGGGACACCCACGAGCAGTACTTC. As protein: CDIGPSLRDTHEQYF.

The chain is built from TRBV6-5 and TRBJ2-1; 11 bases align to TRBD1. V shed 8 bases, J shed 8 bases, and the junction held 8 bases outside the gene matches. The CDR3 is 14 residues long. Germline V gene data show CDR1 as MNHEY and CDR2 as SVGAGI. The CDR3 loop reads CASPRDRGVDEQFF. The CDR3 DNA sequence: TGTGCCAGCCCCCGGGACAGGGGGGTCGATGAGCAGTTCTTC.

The CDR3 reads CASSLDDLWHSPLHF. Here the CDR3 DNA reads TGCGCCAGCAGCTTGGATGATCTCTGGCATTCACCCCTCCACTTT. This chain links TRBV5-1 with TRBJ1-6; D remains unclear. This CDR3 contains 15 residues. The V end lost 0 bases, the J end lost 8 bases, and 12 bases lay between the germline ends. Germline V lookup: CDR1 SGHRS, CDR2 YFSETQ.

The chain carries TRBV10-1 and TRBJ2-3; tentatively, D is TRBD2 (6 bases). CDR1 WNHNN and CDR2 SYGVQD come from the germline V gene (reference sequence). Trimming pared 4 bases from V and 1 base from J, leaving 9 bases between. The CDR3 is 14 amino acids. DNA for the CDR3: TGCGCCAGCAGTGCCGGGACTCGCACAGATACGCAGTATTTT. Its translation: CASSAGTRTDTQYF.